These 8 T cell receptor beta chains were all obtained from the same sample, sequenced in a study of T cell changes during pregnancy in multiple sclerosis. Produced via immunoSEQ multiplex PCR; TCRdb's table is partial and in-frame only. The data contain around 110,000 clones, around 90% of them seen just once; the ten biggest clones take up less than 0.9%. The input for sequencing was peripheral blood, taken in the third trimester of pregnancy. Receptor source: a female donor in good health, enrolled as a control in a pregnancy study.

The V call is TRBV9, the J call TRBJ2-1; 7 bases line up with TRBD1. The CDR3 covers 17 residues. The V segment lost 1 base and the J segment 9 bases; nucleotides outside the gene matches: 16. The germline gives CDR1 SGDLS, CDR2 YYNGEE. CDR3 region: CASSVRMRQGVRSEQFF. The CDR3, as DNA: TGTGCCAGCAGCGTACGTATGAGGCAGGGGGTTCGTAGTGAGCAGTTCTTC.

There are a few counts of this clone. CDR3 DNA: TGTGCCAGCAGTGAAATATCCGAAGCTTTCTTT. This sequence encodes CASSEISEAFF. J is TRBJ1-1 and V is TRBV6-1; no clear D gene. Trimming cost V 2 bases and J 8 bases, with 6 bases left between them. This CDR3 has 11 amino acids. The germline V gene has CDR1 MNHNS and CDR2 SASEGT.

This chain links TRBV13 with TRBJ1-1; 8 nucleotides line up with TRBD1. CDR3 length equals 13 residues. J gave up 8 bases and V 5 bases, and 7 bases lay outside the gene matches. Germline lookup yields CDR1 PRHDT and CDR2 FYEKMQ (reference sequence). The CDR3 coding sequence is TGTGCCAGCAGCCCGCCCCGACAGGGGGAAGCTTTCTTT. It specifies CASSPPRQGEAFF.

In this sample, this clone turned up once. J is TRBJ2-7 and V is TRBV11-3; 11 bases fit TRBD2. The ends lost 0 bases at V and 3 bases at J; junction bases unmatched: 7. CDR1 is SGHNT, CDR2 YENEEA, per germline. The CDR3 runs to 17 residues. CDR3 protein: CASSLEVASGGFYEQYF. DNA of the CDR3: TGTGCCAGCAGCTTAGAAGTCGCTAGCGGGGGGTTCTACGAGCAGTACTTC.

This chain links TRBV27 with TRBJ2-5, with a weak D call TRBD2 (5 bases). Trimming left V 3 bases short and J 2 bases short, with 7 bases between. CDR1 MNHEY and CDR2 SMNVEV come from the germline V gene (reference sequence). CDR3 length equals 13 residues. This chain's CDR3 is CASSFRGQETQYF. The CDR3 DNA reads TGTGCCAGCAGTTTCCGGGGACAAGAGACCCAGTACTTC.

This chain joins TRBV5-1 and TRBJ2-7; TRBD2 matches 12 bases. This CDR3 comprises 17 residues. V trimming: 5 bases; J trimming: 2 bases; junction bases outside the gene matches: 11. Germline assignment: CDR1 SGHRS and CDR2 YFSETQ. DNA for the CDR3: TGCGCCAGCAGGGTTATCCAACTAGCGGGGGGTACCTACGAGCAGTACTTC. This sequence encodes CASRVIQLAGGTYEQYF.

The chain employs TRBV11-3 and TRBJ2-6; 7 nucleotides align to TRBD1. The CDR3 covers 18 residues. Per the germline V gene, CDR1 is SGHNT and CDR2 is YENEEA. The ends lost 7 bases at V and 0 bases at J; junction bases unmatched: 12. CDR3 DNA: TGTGCCAGCACGAAAAGACAGGGACGTAGCTCTGGGGCCAACGTCCTGACTTTC. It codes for CASTKRQGRSSGANVLTF.

The CDR3 DNA is TGCGCCAGCAGCTTGAGCCGACCGGACAGATTGAACACTGAAGCTTTCTTT. Translating gives CASSLSRPDRLNTEAFF. The chain couples TRBV5-1 to TRBJ1-1, with a tentative D call TRBD1 (6 bases). The V end was cut by 1 base, the J end by 0 bases, with 16 bases between. The germline V gene has CDR1 SGHRS and CDR2 YFSETQ. CDR3 length: 17 amino acids.